The source of this T cell receptor beta chain is a study of cytomegalovirus exposure and HLA in healthy donors. The primer mix had 60 Vbeta and 13 Jbeta primers. Profiled with immunoSEQ multiplex PCR; TCRdb holds only in-frame clones, not every one. The sample holds over 150,000 clones, 80% seen once. Germline V gene data show CDR1 as MNHEY and CDR2 as SVGAGI. The germline V and J ends were trimmed by 0 bases and 2 bases, with 8 bases remaining between them. This CDR3 has 15 amino acids. The receptor was isolated from a man aged 25-40 years in good health and CMV-seropositive. Sequencing was carried out using PBMCs. The chain employs TRBV6-5 and TRBJ1-5; D remains unclear. The CDR3 loop reads CASSYSSGGNQPQHF. The CDR3 DNA reads TGTGCCAGCAGTTACTCATCCGGGGGCAATCAGCCCCAGCATTTT.